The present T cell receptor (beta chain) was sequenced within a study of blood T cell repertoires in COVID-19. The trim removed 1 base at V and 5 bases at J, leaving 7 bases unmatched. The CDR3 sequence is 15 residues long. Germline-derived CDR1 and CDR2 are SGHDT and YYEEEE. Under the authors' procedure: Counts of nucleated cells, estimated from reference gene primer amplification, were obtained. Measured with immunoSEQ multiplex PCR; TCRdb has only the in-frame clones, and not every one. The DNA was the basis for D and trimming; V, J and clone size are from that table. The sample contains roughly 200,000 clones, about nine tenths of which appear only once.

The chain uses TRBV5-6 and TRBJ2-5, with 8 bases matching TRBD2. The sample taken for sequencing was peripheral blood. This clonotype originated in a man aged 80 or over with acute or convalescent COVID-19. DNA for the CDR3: TGTGCCAGCAGCTTGCTTACTAGCGGAGGGGAGACCCAGTACTTC. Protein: CASSLLTSGGETQYF.